Listed here are 20 T cell receptor beta chains from one sample, sequenced in a study of beta chain features in type 1 diabetes. As every portion of the isolated RNA was reverse transcribed, the sequencing read expressed TCRB transcripts. Produced via immunoSEQ multiplex PCR; TCRdb's table is partial and in-frame only. Of 430,000 or so clones in the sample, approximately 10% are singletons; the top ten hold approximately 0.05%. The specimen sequenced was naive CD4+ T cells from blood. Receptors originate from a woman under 30 in good health.

V gene TRBV7-2 combines with J gene TRBJ2-5; D uncertain. This CDR3 contains 13 residues. Germline CDR1 is SGHTA and CDR2 is FQGNSA. Trimming left V 5 bases short and J 6 bases short, with 13 bases between. The CDR3 DNA reads as TGTGCCAGCAGCATAACCCCAGTCCAGACCCAGTACTTC. The encoded protein is CASSITPVQTQYF.

As for this clone: One end of the junction is discordant with germline, which a read error may explain. CDR3 protein: CARSPFAQTGATQYF. As DNA, the CDR3 is TGTGCCCGCTCACCTTTCGCCCAGACAGGGGCGACCCAGTACTTC. The chain carries TRBV18 and TRBJ2-5, with 8 bases identical to TRBD1. Germline V gene sequence: CDR1 KGHSH, CDR2 LQKENI. The CDR3 consists of 15 residues.

This chain uses TRBV7-2 with TRBJ1-4; TRBD1 aligns across 7 bases. CDR1 is SGHTA, CDR2 FQGNSA, per germline. V trimming: 5 bases; J trimming: 7 bases; junction bases outside the gene matches: 7. The CDR3 consists of 14 residues. CDR3 DNA: TGTGCCAGCAGCCCGGACAGGACGGGTGAAAAACTGTTTTTT. It encodes CASSPDRTGEKLFF.

The chain uses TRBV9 and TRBJ2-1; 7 positions agree with TRBD1. From germline, CDR1 is SGDLS and CDR2 YYNGEE. J gave up 14 bases and V 1 base, and 12 bases lay outside the gene matches. The CDR3 loop spans 14 amino acids. The CDR3 loop is CASSVTQQGLGEFF. CDR3 bases: TGTGCCAGCAGCGTAACCCAACAGGGGTTAGGGGAGTTCTTC.

The chain couples TRBV4-2 to TRBJ2-3; D may correspond to TRBD1 or TRBD2 (5 bases each). The germline CDR1 and CDR2 sequences are LGHNA and YNFKEQ. V was shortened by 8 bases and J by 0 bases, with 9 bases between the two germline ends. The CDR3 runs 13 residues. The DNA for the CDR3 is TGTGCCAGCCGACGGGACAGCACAGATACGCAGTATTTT. Encoded protein: CASRRDSTDTQYF.

V is TRBV29-1 and J is TRBJ2-5; D remains ambiguous. Germline-derived CDR1 and CDR2 are SQVTM and ANQGSEA. With 4 bases removed from V and 1 base from J, the gap between germline ends came to 10 bases. This CDR3 has 13 amino acids. CDR3 residues: CSVGRRIQETQYF. CDR3 nucleotide sequence: TGCAGCGTTGGTAGGCGGATCCAAGAGACCCAGTACTTC.

This clone showed up just a few times. The chain combines TRBV30 with TRBJ2-5; no clear D. V dropped 0 bases and J dropped 7 bases, with 12 bases sitting between them. Germline V CDR1 and CDR2: GTSNPN, SVGIG (reference sequence). The length of the CDR3 is 13 residues. CDR3 residues: CAWSVEELGTQYF. The CDR3 nucleotides are TGTGCCTGGAGTGTTGAGGAGTTAGGGACCCAGTACTTC. Using reference TRBV30 and TRBJ2-5 for the parts outside the CDR3, the full variable domain is SQTIHQWPATLVQPVGSPLSLECTVEGTSNPNLYWYRQAAGRGLQLLFYSVGIGQISSEVPQNLSASRPQDRQFILSSKKLLLSDSGFYLCAWSVEELGTQYFGPGTRLLVL.

This clone was seen only a few times. The V gene is TRBV4-1, the J gene TRBJ1-4; 8 bases agree with TRBD1. With V trimmed by 2 bases and J by 5 bases, 7 bases remained unmatched. Germline CDR1 MGHRA, CDR2 YSYEKL. The CDR3 runs to 16 residues. CDR3 DNA sequence: TGCGCCAGCAGCCAACCCCGGACAGGGCGGAATGAAAAACTGTTTTTT. Its translation is CASSQPRTGRNEKLFF.

This chain links TRBV12-5 with TRBJ2-3; tentative D call: TRBD2 (5 bases). Germline-derived CDR1 and CDR2 are LGHNT and FRNRAP. V was cut by 6 bases and J by 4 bases, with 11 bases left in between. This CDR3 has 13 amino acids. The CDR3 spells CASGLTTSDTQYF. As DNA, the CDR3 is TGTGCTAGTGGCCTGACTACTTCAGATACGCAGTATTTT. The full variable domain, rest sourced from reference TRBV12-5 and TRBJ2-3, is DARVTQTPRHKVTEMGQEVTMRCQPILGHNTVFWYRQTMMQGLELLAYFRNRAPLDDSGMPKDRFSAEMPDATLATLKIQPSEPRDSAVYFCASGLTTSDTQYFGPGTRLTVL.

This clone was counted only a few times. This sequence joins TRBV28 and TRBJ2-5; TRBD1 aligns across 7 bases. CDR1 and CDR2 from the germline V gene are MDHEN and SYDVKM. The V segment lost 5 bases and the J segment 5 bases; nucleotides outside the gene matches: 11. CDR3 size: 15 residues. The CDR3 region has the DNA TGTGCCAGCAGTACCGAAGGACAGGTCTTGGAGACCCAGTACTTC. Translating gives CASSTEGQVLETQYF.

This clone was detected a few times. V and J are TRBV4-2 and TRBJ2-1; TRBD2 might be the D (6 bases). The CDR3 covers 16 residues. From germline, CDR1 is LGHNA and CDR2 YNFKEQ. V lost 0 bases, J lost 4 bases, and 13 bases lay in between. The CDR3 spells CASSQEGGHSYNEQFF. CDR3 nucleotide sequence: TGTGCCAGCAGCCAAGAGGGAGGTCACAGTTACAATGAGCAGTTCTTC.

This clone was recorded a few times. The J gene is TRBJ2-3, the V gene TRBV25-1; D perhaps matches TRBD1 (6 bases). This CDR3 contains 16 residues. V lost 1 base to trimming and J lost 2 bases, with 13 bases between them. Looked up from germline, CDR1 is MGHDK and CDR2 is SYGVNS. CDR3 region: CASSELGQLNTDTQYF. The CDR3 nucleotides are TGTGCCAGCAGTGAATTAGGACAGCTCAACACAGATACGCAGTATTTT.

The rearrangement links TRBV4-1 to TRBJ1-1, with D tentatively TRBD1 (6 bases). The CDR3 runs to 16 residues. The V end was cut by 6 bases, the J end by 1 base, with 18 bases between. In germline, CDR1 is MGHRA, CDR2 YSYEKL. The chain's CDR3 is CASRLPSRGRNTEAFF. In DNA, the CDR3 is TGCGCCAGCAGGCTCCCGAGCAGGGGCCGGAACACTGAAGCTTTCTTT.

This clone was seen a handful of times. The genes are TRBV5-6 and TRBJ2-1; D gene ambiguous. The CDR3 contains 12 residues. Germline V lookup: CDR1 SGHDT, CDR2 YYEEEE. V lost 0 bases to trimming and J lost 8 bases, with 6 bases between them. CDR3 coding DNA: TGTGCCAGCAGCTTGGGGTATGATGAGCAGTTCTTC. This sequence encodes CASSLGYDEQFF.

J is TRBJ1-4 and V is TRBV18, with D tentatively TRBD1 (5 bases). Per the germline V gene, CDR1 is KGHSH and CDR2 is LQKENI. The CDR3 consists of 15 residues. The V end lost 4 bases, the J end lost 0 bases, and 9 bases lay between the germline ends. The CDR3 DNA reads as TGTGCCAGCTCACTGACAGCGTCAACTAATGAAAAACTGTTTTTT. It translates to CASSLTASTNEKLFF. Using reference TRBV18 and TRBJ1-4 for the parts outside the CDR3, the full variable domain is NAGVMQNPRHLVRRRGQEARLRCSPMKGHSHVYWYRQLPEEGLKFMVYLQKENIIDESGMPKERFSAEFPKEGPSILRIQQVVRGDSAAYFCASSLTASTNEKLFFGSGTQLSVL.

The rearrangement links TRBV29-1 to TRBJ2-1, with D perhaps matching TRBD2 (5 bases). Between the trimmed V and J ends, which lost 7 bases and 2 bases, there was a span of 18 bases. From germline, CDR1 is SQVTM and CDR2 ANQGSEA. The CDR3 extends over 15 amino acids. The CDR3 sequence is CSASRGLKPYNEQFF. CDR3 DNA: TGCAGCGCCAGTCGGGGTTTGAAACCCTACAATGAGCAGTTCTTC.

The J gene is TRBJ2-1, the V gene TRBV28; the match to TRBD1 covers 9 bases. Germline CDR1 reads MDHEN; CDR2 reads SYDVKM. The CDR3 loop spans 16 amino acids. V gave up 5 bases and J gave up 3 bases; unmatched junction bases: 8. This CDR3 reads CASSHTGTGRYNEQFF. As DNA, the CDR3 is TGTGCCAGCAGTCACACCGGGACAGGGCGCTACAATGAGCAGTTCTTC.

This chain connects TRBV4-3 to TRBJ2-7; possibly TRBD2 for D (5 bases). Germline V lookup: CDR1 LGHNA, CDR2 YSLEER. The CDR3 loop spans 18 amino acids. The V and J ends lost 1 base and 0 bases respectively, with 19 bases between them. CDR3 sequence: CASSQVWFEAESSYEQYF. Written as DNA, the CDR3 is TGCGCCAGCAGCCAAGTTTGGTTTGAAGCGGAAAGCTCCTACGAGCAGTACTTC.

J is TRBJ1-5 and V is TRBV9; tentatively, D is TRBD1 (6 bases). This CDR3 contains 14 residues. V was pared by 0 bases and J by 6 bases, with 10 bases between. CDR1 and CDR2 from the germline V gene are SGDLS and YYNGEE. This CDR3 reads CASSVAEGGQPQHF. CDR3 DNA sequence: TGTGCCAGCAGCGTAGCGGAGGGGGGTCAGCCCCAGCATTTT.

This clone came up a few times. The chain recombines TRBV9 with TRBJ2-5, with TRBD2 matching over 8 bases. CDR1 is SGDLS, CDR2 YYNGEE, per germline. The CDR3 is made up of 14 amino acids. The V and J ends lost 5 bases and 2 bases, in that order; junction bases with no gene match: 5. The CDR3 is CASSQSGGQETQYF. CDR3 coding DNA: TGTGCCAGCAGTCAGAGCGGGGGTCAAGAGACCCAGTACTTC.